This TCR beta chain was sequenced in a study of blood T cell repertoires in COVID-19. Study background: Sites across the United States, Italy and Spain contributed samples from acute and convalescent COVID-19.

This study enrolled people aged about 18 to 100 from around 26 US geographic areas. Participant-reported clinical history was the basis for cohort assignment. In the original processing: Cell counts per sample came from amplifying reference gene primers. Data came from immunoSEQ multiplex PCR; TCRdb stores just in-frame clones and leaves some out. V, J and clone size reflect that table, while D and trimming were determined from the DNA. The table records around 230,000 clones, 70% to 90% of them present only once. Germline V lookup: CDR1 SGHNT, CDR2 YYREEE (reference sequence). V lost 2 bases and J 1 base, leaving 9 bases between the germline ends. CDR3 length: 14 amino acids.

The V and J genes are TRBV5-4 and TRBJ1-1; D not certain. This receptor was taken from a woman between 35 and 50 years old with acute COVID-19. Sequenced sample: PBMCs or T cells enriched from blood (not recorded which). The CDR3 sequence: CASSFSPGNTEAFF. CDR3 bases: TGTGCCAGCAGCTTTAGCCCGGGGAACACTGAAGCTTTCTTT.